The rows below give T cell receptor beta chains drawn from one sample of a study of shared clonotypes between healthy human individuals. Assay: immunoSEQ multiplex PCR; the TCRdb copy retains only in-frame clones and omits some. The table includes 530,000 or so clones, 60% to 80% detected once. Sequencing used PBMCs. These receptors came from a woman between 35 and 50 years old in good health. Some clones in this sample may be carry-over from other donors' samples. The CDR3 runs from the conserved cysteine through the conserved F or W. D genes are given only for firm matches. Clone size is stated in some rows and not others, as once, few, many or a class when expanded.

V gene	D gene	J gene	clone size	CDR3 protein	CDR3 DNA
TRBV6-1	TRBD1	TRBJ2-7	NA	CASSERDSYEQYF	TGTGCCAGCAGTGAACGGGACAGCTACGAGCAGTACTTC
TRBV6-5	NA	TRBJ2-3	NA	CASSYAEAGTDTQYF	TGTGCCAGCAGTTACGCGGAGGCAGGCACAGATACGCAGTATTTT
TRBV4-1	NA	TRBJ1-1	NA	CASSQDRTQAFF	TGCGCCAGCAGCCAAGACAGGACTCAAGCTTTCTTT
TRBV6-1	NA	TRBJ1-2	NA	CASSEGEEGYGYTF	TGTGCCAGCAGTGAAGGGGAGGAGGGCTATGGCTACACCTTC
TRBV18	NA	TRBJ2-7	NA	CASSPDSSYEQYF	TGTGCCAGCTCACCGGACAGTTCCTACGAGCAGTACTTC
TRBV5-1	NA	TRBJ2-3	NA	CASSFTHFTDTQYF	TGCGCCAGCAGCTTTACTCACTTCACAGATACGCAGTATTTT
TRBV30	NA	TRBJ2-3	many	CAWSGPRADTQYF	TGTGCCTGGAGTGGGCCCCGGGCAGATACGCAGTATTTT
TRBV5-4	TRBD2	TRBJ2-3	NA	CASSLALAGGPTDTQYF	TGTGCCAGCAGCTTGGCCCTAGCGGGAGGGCCCACAGATACGCAGTATTTT
TRBV7-2	TRBD1	TRBJ2-7	NA	CASSARTGRGEQYF	TGTGCCAGCAGCGCCCGGACAGGGCGAGGCGAGCAGTACTTC
TRBV30	NA	TRBJ2-1	NA	CAWRPTTRYEQFF	TGTGCCTGGAGGCCGACGACTAGATATGAGCAGTTCTTC
TRBV7-9	NA	TRBJ1-1	few	CASSQWGGRNTEAFF	TGTGCCAGCAGTCAGTGGGGTGGCAGGAACACTGAAGCTTTCTTT
TRBV2	TRBD2	TRBJ2-2	NA	CASRGTSGRALFTGELFF	TGTGCCAGCAGGGGGACTAGCGGGAGGGCCCTCTTCACCGGGGAGCTGTTTTTT
TRBV6-5	NA	TRBJ1-1	NA	CASSRLGEHSEAFF	TGTGCCAGCAGTAGACTAGGGGAACACTCTGAAGCTTTCTTT
TRBV28	NA	TRBJ1-4	once	CAINRALNEKLFF	TGTGCCATCAACAGGGCACTTAATGAAAAACTGTTTTTT
TRBV27	TRBD1	TRBJ1-1	few	CASSSPGQVNTEAFF	TGTGCCAGCAGCTCCCCGGGACAGGTAAACACTGAAGCTTTCTTT
TRBV7-6	NA	TRBJ2-1	few	CASTAGWARSSYNEQFF	TGTGCCAGCACCGCCGGTTGGGCCAGGAGCTCCTACAATGAGCAGTTCTTC
TRBV15	TRBD2	TRBJ2-3	NA	CATSRDLVAGTDTQYF	TGTGCCACCAGCAGAGATTTAGTAGCGGGGACAGATACGCAGTATTTT
TRBV11-3	NA	TRBJ2-7	NA	CASSLDGQTQQYF	TGTGCCAGCAGCTTAGATGGGCAGACCCAGCAGTACTTC
TRBV10-2	NA	TRBJ2-5	NA	CASSGAWSNQQETQYF	TGCGCCAGCAGTGGGGCATGGTCTAACCAGCAAGAGACCCAGTACTTC
TRBV6-1	TRBD1	TRBJ2-1	NA	CASSTTGAGYNEQFF	TGTGCCAGCAGCACAACAGGGGCGGGCTACAATGAGCAGTTCTTC
TRBV19	TRBD1	TRBJ2-7	NA	CASSKVGDRHYEQYF	TGTGCCAGTAGTAAAGTAGGGGACAGACACTACGAGCAGTACTTC
TRBV9	TRBD1	TRBJ2-3	NA	CASSVGTGVGDTQYF	TGTGCCAGCAGCGTAGGGACAGGGGTGGGAGATACGCAGTATTTT
TRBV9	NA	TRBJ2-3	NA	CASSALSLTDTQYF	TGTGCCAGCAGCGCCCTGAGTCTCACAGATACGCAGTATTTT
TRBV28	NA	TRBJ2-1	NA	CASSLLHNEQFF	TGTGCCAGCAGTTTACTACACAATGAGCAGTTCTTC
TRBV6-4	TRBD2	TRBJ2-1	once	CASSFDPAGGLYNEQFF	TGTGCCAGCAGTTTTGACCCGGCGGGAGGGCTTTACAATGAGCAGTTCTTC
TRBV19	NA	TRBJ1-1	NA	CASSIRAGWQMNTEAFF	TGTGCCAGTAGTATAAGGGCTGGGTGGCAGATGAACACTGAAGCTTTCTTT
TRBV6-6	NA	TRBJ2-2	once	CASSTETGELFF	TGTGCCAGCAGTACGGAGACCGGGGAGCTGTTTTTT
TRBV28	TRBD1	TRBJ1-1	NA	CASSNRIPRQGAHTEAFF	TGTGCCAGCAGTAACCGAATCCCGAGACAGGGGGCACACACTGAAGCTTTCTTT
TRBV7-9	NA	TRBJ2-2	many	CASKSINTGELFF	TGTGCCAGCAAGTCCATAAACACCGGGGAGCTGTTTTTT
TRBV27	NA	TRBJ2-5	NA	CASSSHREAQETQYF	TGTGCCAGCAGTTCGCATAGGGAGGCTCAAGAGACCCAGTACTTC
TRBV6-5	NA	TRBJ2-6	NA	CASSYWVNGANVLTF	TGTGCCAGCAGTTACTGGGTTAACGGGGCCAACGTCCTGACTTTC
TRBV30	TRBD1	TRBJ1-2	NA	CAWTDRGDYGYTF	TGTGCCTGGACGGACAGGGGCGACTATGGCTACACCTTC
TRBV10-1	TRBD1	TRBJ1-1	NA	CASSPGTGLGTEAFF	TGCGCCAGCAGTCCCGGGACAGGGTTGGGCACTGAAGCTTTCTTT
TRBV7-2	NA	TRBJ2-3	NA	CASSFRGVGTDTQYF	TGTGCCAGCAGCTTCAGGGGAGTCGGCACAGATACGCAGTATTTT
TRBV4-2	TRBD1	TRBJ1-1	NA	CASSQVWTGGTEAFF	TGTGCCAGCAGCCAAGTCTGGACAGGGGGCACTGAAGCTTTCTTT